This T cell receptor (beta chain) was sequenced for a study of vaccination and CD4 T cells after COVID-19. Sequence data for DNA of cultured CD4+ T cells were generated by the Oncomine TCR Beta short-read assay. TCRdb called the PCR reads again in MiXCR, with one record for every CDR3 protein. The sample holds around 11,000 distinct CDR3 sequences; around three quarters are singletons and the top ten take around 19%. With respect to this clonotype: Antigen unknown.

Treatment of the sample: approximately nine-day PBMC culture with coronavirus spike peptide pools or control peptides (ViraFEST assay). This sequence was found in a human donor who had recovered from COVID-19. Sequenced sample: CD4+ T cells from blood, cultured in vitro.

CDR3 sequence: CASTWGDTVFFYGYTF. As DNA, the CDR3 is TGTGCCAGCACCTGGGGGGACACTGTCTTTTTCTATGGCTACACCTTC. This chain links TRBV7-2 with TRBJ1-2, with D tentatively TRBD1 (6 bases). Between the trimmed V and J ends, which lost 7 bases and 4 bases, there was a span of 22 bases. The CDR3 contains 16 residues. Germline V gene data show CDR1 as SGHTA and CDR2 as FQGNSA.